This T cell receptor (beta chain) was captured by sequencing in a study of identical twins. The study, taken as a whole, reports: The study drew conclusions from cross-sectional statistical analysis, not from following the same donors. Within cord blood, abundant beta clonotypes carried fewer insertions, but memory repertoires showed no such trend. Among beta out-of-frame sequences, excess sharing between twins appeared weaker. The models systematically underestimated how much out-of-frame TCR alpha was shared in monozygotic twins.

This clonotype showed up just a few times. The target antigen is unknown. MiXCR, applied by TCRdb to the 5' RACE reads, yields one record per CDR3 protein. The data contain 690,000 or so distinct CDR3 sequences, more than 6.5% of them singletons. Unmatched junction bases numbered 5, after V lost 4 bases and J lost 4 bases. CDR1 SGHAT and CDR2 FQNNGV come from the germline V gene. This CDR3 contains 16 residues. These data were also filed under a second study, of yellow fever vaccine responses in identical twins.

Sequenced sample: PBMCs. The receptor was isolated from a young woman in good health. The J gene is TRBJ2-1, the V gene TRBV11-2, with 12 bases that match TRBD2. This CDR3 reads CASSSSGRDTYNEQFF. CDR3 nucleotide sequence: TGTGCCAGCAGCTCTAGCGGGAGGGATACGTACAATGAGCAGTTCTTC.